This is a list of T cell receptor beta chains from one sample in a study of PD-1 blockade in classical Hodgkin lymphoma. The assay was immunoSEQ multiplex PCR, and TCRdb's table has in-frame clones only and misses some. The sample has 13,000 to 15,000 clones; about 82% are singletons. The sample in question was peripheral blood mononuclear cells (PBMCs), obtained at baseline. Receptors were obtained from a human donor with classical Hodgkin lymphoma. CDR3s include the opening cysteine and the closing phenylalanine or tryptophan. A D gene is named only where the DNA matches it firmly. Size tells how often a clone was seen (once, few, many) or the class of an expanded clone, and some rows leave it out.

V gene: TRBV19
clone size: .
J gene: TRBJ1-1
D gene: .
CDR3 DNA: TGTGCCAGTAGTGTCGGGGGGGTGAACACTGAAGCTTTCTTT
CDR3 protein: CASSVGGVNTEAFF

V gene: TRBV6-6
clone size: .
J gene: TRBJ1-2
D gene: .
CDR3 DNA: TGTGCCAGCAGTTTTGCCACCAGGGACGGCTACACCTTC
CDR3 protein: CASSFATRDGYTF

V gene: TRBV6-5
clone size: once
J gene: TRBJ1-6
D gene: .
CDR3 DNA: TGTGCCAGCCTAAAGTCGGGGGGTAATTCACCCCTCCACTTT
CDR3 protein: CASLKSGGNSPLHF

V gene: TRBV6-5
clone size: .
J gene: TRBJ1-2
D gene: .
CDR3 DNA: TGTGCCAGCAGTTACTCGGGAGGATTAAACTATGGCTACACCTTC
CDR3 protein: CASSYSGGLNYGYTF

V gene: TRBV2
clone size: .
J gene: TRBJ1-5
D gene: .
CDR3 DNA: TGTGCCAGCAGTGAAGGAAAACAGGGAAATCAGCCCCAGCATTTT
CDR3 protein: CASSEGKQGNQPQHF

V gene: TRBV5-6
clone size: .
J gene: TRBJ1-2
D gene: .
CDR3 DNA: TGTGCCAGCAGCCCCTTCCCGGGATCCCGTAACTATGGCTACACCTTC
CDR3 protein: CASSPFPGSRNYGYTF

V gene: TRBV10-3
clone size: .
J gene: TRBJ2-1
D gene: .
CDR3 DNA: TGTGCCATCAGTGAGTCAGGTTTGGAGACAGCGTCTTACAATGAGCAGTTCTTC
CDR3 protein: CAISESGLETASYNEQFF

V gene: TRBV18
clone size: .
J gene: TRBJ2-7
D gene: .
CDR3 DNA: TGTGCCAGCTCACCACCGTACGACAGCTCCTACGAGCAGTACTTC
CDR3 protein: CASSPPYDSSYEQYF

V gene: TRBV11-3
clone size: once
J gene: TRBJ2-7
D gene: .
CDR3 DNA: TGTGCCAGCAGCTTACCCGACAGCTACGAGCAGTACTTC
CDR3 protein: CASSLPDSYEQYF

V gene: TRBV27
clone size: .
J gene: TRBJ2-7
D gene: .
CDR3 DNA: TGTGCCAGCAGTTCCTCGGGACAAAACTACGAGCAGTACTTC
CDR3 protein: CASSSSGQNYEQYF

V gene: TRBV19
clone size: .
J gene: TRBJ1-5
D gene: .
CDR3 DNA: TGTGCCAGTAGACATAACAGGTATAGCAATCAGCCCCAGCATTTT
CDR3 protein: CASRHNRYSNQPQHF

V gene: TRBV7-2
clone size: .
J gene: TRBJ1-2
D gene: .
CDR3 DNA: TGTGCCAGCAACCTCTTTTCCGGGACACAGGTCTATGGCTACACCTTC
CDR3 protein: CASNLFSGTQVYGYTF

V gene: TRBV5-1
clone size: .
J gene: TRBJ2-4
D gene: .
CDR3 DNA: TGCGCCAGCAGCCCACAGGGACCGTTAGCCAAAAACATTCAGTACTTC
CDR3 protein: CASSPQGPLAKNIQYF